This is a list of T cell receptor beta chains from one sample in a study of a mutant IDH1 vaccine in newly diagnosed glioma. Clones were sequenced by immunoSEQ multiplex PCR, and TCRdb holds only the in-frame ones, with some missing. The sample comprises under 150,000 clones, 80% of which are singletons, and around 5.5% rests with the top ten. Which antigens these TCRs recognize remains unknown. Here the sequenced sample was PBMCs, taken from a glioma patient whose treatment included an IDH1 peptide vaccine. The origin of the receptors is a middle-aged man with glioma. The CDR3 runs from the conserved cysteine through the conserved F or W. Fields, in order: J gene, clone size, D gene, V gene, CDR3 protein, CDR3 DNA. D genes are given only for firm matches. Part of the rows lack a size; the others show once, few, many or a class for expanded clones.

>TRBJ1-4|.|.|TRBV4-2
CASSQVGGGLEKLFF
TGTGCCAGCAGCCAAGTCGGGGGAGGGTTAGAAAAACTGTTTTTT
>TRBJ2-7|.|.|TRBV29-1
CSVGRTDYEQYF
TGCAGCGTGGGTCGGACAGACTACGAGCAGTACTTC
>TRBJ2-2|.|TRBD1|TRBV28
CASSWARGLTGELFF
TGTGCCAGCAGTTGGGCGAGGGGGCTCACCGGGGAGCTGTTTTTT
>TRBJ2-5|few|TRBD2|TRBV4-3
CASSQDRLAGGPIETQYF
TGCGCCAGCAGCCAAGATAGGCTAGCGGGGGGCCCAATAGAGACCCAGTACTTC
>TRBJ1-1|.|TRBD1|TRBV7-8
CASSFWTGGVGTEAFF
TGTGCCAGCAGCTTCTGGACAGGGGGGGTTGGCACTGAAGCTTTCTTT
>TRBJ2-5|.|.|TRBV7-2
CASSPRRRGPGETQYF
TGTGCCAGCAGCCCCCGGAGGAGGGGGCCGGGAGAGACCCAGTACTTC
>TRBJ2-5|.|.|TRBV5-1
CASRLRGIQETQYF
TGCGCCAGCAGGTTGCGGGGTATTCAAGAGACCCAGTACTTC
>TRBJ2-2|.|TRBD2|TRBV14
CASSQESRPRAGDTGELFF
TGTGCCAGCAGCCAAGAGTCAAGACCCCGCGCGGGAGACACCGGGGAGCTGTTTTTT
>TRBJ2-1|.|TRBD2|TRBV5-1
CASSLGLLSGGLSDEQFF
TGCGCCAGCAGCCTAGGACTACTAAGCGGGGGCCTCTCGGATGAGCAGTTCTTC
>TRBJ2-3|.|.|TRBV6-1
CASSERADTQYF
TGTGCCAGCAGTGAGCGGGCAGATACGCAGTATTTT
>TRBJ2-7|.|TRBD2|TRBV18
CASSPGLAPTYEQYF
TGTGCCAGCTCACCCGGACTAGCGCCCACCTACGAGCAGTACTTC
>TRBJ2-7|.|TRBD1|TRBV6-1
CASMGQGYEQYF
TGTGCCAGCATGGGACAGGGCTACGAGCAGTACTTC
>TRBJ2-7|.|TRBD1|TRBV29-1
CSVNTGVHEQYF
TGCAGCGTAAATACAGGGGTCCACGAGCAGTACTTC
>TRBJ2-7|.|TRBD2|TRBV18
CASSPTVIAGVPPPIYEQYF
TGTGCCAGCTCACCGACGGTTATTGCGGGAGTCCCCCCCCCTATATACGAGCAGTACTTC
>TRBJ2-3|.|TRBD2|TRBV19
CASSNLAGAVTDTQYF
TGTGCCAGTAGCAACTTAGCGGGAGCGGTCACAGATACGCAGTATTTT
>TRBJ1-2|.|TRBD1|TRBV27
CASSLRDSSYGYTF
TGTGCCAGCAGTTTAAGGGACAGTAGTTATGGCTACACCTTC
>TRBJ2-5|.|TRBD1|TRBV10-3
CAISSRDSQETQYF
TGTGCCATCAGTTCCCGGGACAGTCAAGAGACCCAGTACTTC
>TRBJ2-7|once|.|TRBV19
CHRGNGDYEQYF
TGTCATAGAGGGAACGGGGACTACGAGCAGTACTTC
>TRBJ1-1|few|TRBD1|TRBV18
CASSRRQGDTEAFF
TGTGCCAGCTCCCGGAGACAGGGAGACACTGAAGCTTTCTTT
>TRBJ2-7|.|TRBD2|TRBV6-5
CASSYTNPGLKYEQYF
TGTGCCAGCAGTTACACGAATCCGGGACTAAAATACGAGCAGTACTTC
>TRBJ1-5|once|.|TRBV19
CASSIAAGSNQPQHF
TGTGCCAGTAGTATAGCTGCAGGTAGCAATCAGCCCCAGCATTTT
>TRBJ2-1|.|.|TRBV5-1
CASSLGLTGRSYNEQFF
TGCGCCAGCAGCCTGGGACTGACAGGTCGCTCCTACAATGAGCAGTTCTTC
>TRBJ2-2|few|.|TRBV15
CATSRDRNSANTGELFF
TGTGCCACCAGCAGAGATCGGAATAGCGCAAACACCGGGGAGCTGTTTTTT